These 8 T cell receptor beta chains were sequenced from one sample in a study of breast tumors, draining lymph nodes, adjacent tissues. Each CDR3 protein is one row after TCRdb ran MiXCR on the multiplex PCR reads. This table has about 15,000 distinct CDR3 sequences, 50% to 60% appearing once. Sequencing input: tumor-adjacent breast tissue. The receptor source for this set is a female donor with breast cancer. Some clones in this sample may be carry-over from other donors' samples.

The J gene is TRBJ1-2, the V gene TRBV19, with 9 bases identical to TRBD1. V shed 8 bases and J 7 bases; nucleotides not matched to a gene: 5. Per germline, CDR1 LNHDA and CDR2 SQIVND (reference sequence). This CDR3 contains 12 residues. CDR3 amino acids: CASWTGEGGYTF. The CDR3 DNA reads as TGTGCCAGTTGGACAGGGGAAGGTGGCTACACCTTC.

The table lists this clonotype with a few counts. Written as DNA, the CDR3 is TGTGCCAGTAGTATCATGTGGGGCACTGAAGCTTTCTTT. Residues: CASSIMWGTEAFF. The chain uses TRBV19 and TRBJ1-1, with D unresolved. The germline CDR1 and CDR2 sequences are LNHDA and SQIVND (reference sequence). V lost 3 bases and J lost 4, with 9 bases in between. The CDR3 is 13 amino acids.

The chain is built from TRBV6-1 and TRBJ2-7; D uncertain. V gave up 3 bases and J gave up 3 bases, with 6 bases separating them. Germline V gene sequence: CDR1 MNHNS, CDR2 SASEGT. This CDR3 spans 12 amino acids. This chain's CDR3 is CASSDGDYEQYF. CDR3 in DNA: TGTGCCAGCAGTGATGGGGACTACGAGCAGTACTTC.

Many counts were recorded for this clonotype. The gene calls are TRBV4-1 and TRBJ1-1; a weak D match, TRBD1 (5 bases). V gave up 4 bases and J gave up 7 bases, with 19 bases separating them. Germline values: CDR1 MGHRA, CDR2 YSYEKL. CDR3 size: 15 residues. The DNA for the CDR3 is TGCGCCAGCAGCCGACAAGGAACAGGACGAGGTGAAGCTTTCTTT. It codes for CASSRQGTGRGEAFF.

The chain has TRBV12-3 or TRBV12-4 and TRBJ1-3; the D is unclear. CDR3 size: 12 residues. V was clipped by 3 bases and J by 8 bases, with 8 bases between them. CDR3 nucleotides: TGTGCCAGCAGTTTCCCCGGGGACACCATATATTTT. Translating it yields CASSFPGDTIYF.

This clonotype occurred many times. The chain combines TRBV7-8 with TRBJ1-1; 10 positions match TRBD1. The V gene end was trimmed by 7 bases and the J gene end by 0 bases; junction bases not matched to a gene: 11. The V gene's germline CDR1 is SGHVS and CDR2 FQNEAQ. This CDR3 is 17 amino acids long. The CDR3 here is CASTLGGTGALNTEAFF. CDR3 in DNA: TGTGCCAGCACCCTAGGGGGGACAGGGGCTTTGAACACTGAAGCTTTCTTT.

This clonotype was detected only a few times. The chain employs TRBV15 and TRBJ1-5; D gene uncertain. The ends were cut back, 6 bases at V and 7 bases at J, with 13 bases in the middle. Germline lookup yields CDR1 LNHNV and CDR2 YYDKDF (reference sequence). There are 13 residues in the CDR3. In nucleotides, the CDR3 is TGTGCCACCAGTAAGAGGATGGACCAGCCCCAGCATTTT. The encoded protein is CATSKRMDQPQHF.

By sample fraction, this clonotype is medium-sized. This sequence joins TRBV7-9 and TRBJ2-5; weak D call: TRBD2 (6 bases). This CDR3 contains 16 residues. Germline-derived CDR1 and CDR2 are SEHNR and FQNEAQ (reference sequence). V lost 5 bases, J lost 1 base, and 17 bases lay in between. CDR3 DNA sequence: TGTGCCAGCAGCGTAAAACGGGAGATCCTCCAAGAGACCCAGTACTTC. It translates to CASSVKREILQETQYF.